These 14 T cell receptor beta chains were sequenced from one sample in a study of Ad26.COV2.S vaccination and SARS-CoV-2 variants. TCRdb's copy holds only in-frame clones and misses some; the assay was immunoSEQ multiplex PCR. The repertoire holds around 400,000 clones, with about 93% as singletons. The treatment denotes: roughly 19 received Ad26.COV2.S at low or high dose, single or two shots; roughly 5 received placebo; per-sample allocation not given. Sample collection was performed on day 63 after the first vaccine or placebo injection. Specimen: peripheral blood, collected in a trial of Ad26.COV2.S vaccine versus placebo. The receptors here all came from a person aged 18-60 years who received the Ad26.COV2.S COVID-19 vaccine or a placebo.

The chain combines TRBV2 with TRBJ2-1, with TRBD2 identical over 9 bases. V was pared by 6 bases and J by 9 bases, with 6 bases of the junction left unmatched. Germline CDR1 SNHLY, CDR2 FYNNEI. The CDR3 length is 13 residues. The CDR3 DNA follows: TGTGCCAGCAGGGGACTAGCTGGTACTGAGCAGTTCTTC. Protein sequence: CASRGLAGTEQFF.

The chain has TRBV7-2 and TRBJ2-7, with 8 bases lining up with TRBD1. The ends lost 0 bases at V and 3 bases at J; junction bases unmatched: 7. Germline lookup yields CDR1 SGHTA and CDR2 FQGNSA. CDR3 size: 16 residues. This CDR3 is CASSLAPGTGLYEQYF. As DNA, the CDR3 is TGTGCCAGCAGCTTAGCCCCCGGGACAGGACTCTACGAGCAGTACTTC.

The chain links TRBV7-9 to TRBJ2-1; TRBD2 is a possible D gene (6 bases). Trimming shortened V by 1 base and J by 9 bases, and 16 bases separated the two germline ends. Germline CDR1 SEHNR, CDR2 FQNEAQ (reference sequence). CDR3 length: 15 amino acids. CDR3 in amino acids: CASSLGLGDVGEQFF. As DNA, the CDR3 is TGTGCCAGCAGCTTAGGACTAGGGGATGTGGGTGAGCAGTTCTTC.

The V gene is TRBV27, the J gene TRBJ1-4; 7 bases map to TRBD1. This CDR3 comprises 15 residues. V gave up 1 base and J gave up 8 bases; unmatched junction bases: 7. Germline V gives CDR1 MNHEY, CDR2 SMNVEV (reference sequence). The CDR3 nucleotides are TGTGCCAGCAGTTTATGGGCAACAGGGGCGGAAAAACTGTTTTTT. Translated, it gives CASSLWATGAEKLFF. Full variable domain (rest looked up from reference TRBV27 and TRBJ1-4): EAQVTQNPRYLITVTGKKLTVTCSQNMNHEYMSWYRQDPGLGLRQIYYSMNVEVTDKGDVPEGYKVSRKEKRNFPLILESPSPNQTSLYFCASSLWATGAEKLFFGSGTQLSVL.

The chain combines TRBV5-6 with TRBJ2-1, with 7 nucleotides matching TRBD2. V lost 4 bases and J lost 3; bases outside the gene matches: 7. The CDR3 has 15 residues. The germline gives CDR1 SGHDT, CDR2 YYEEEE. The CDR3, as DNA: TGTGCCAGCAGCCCCGGGACTAACCGCTACAATGAGCAGTTCTTC. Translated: CASSPGTNRYNEQFF.

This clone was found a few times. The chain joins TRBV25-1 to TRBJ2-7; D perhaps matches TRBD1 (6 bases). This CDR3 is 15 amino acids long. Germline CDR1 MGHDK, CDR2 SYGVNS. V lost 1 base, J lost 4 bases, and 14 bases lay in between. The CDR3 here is CASSESLQGRYEQYF. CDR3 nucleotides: TGTGCCAGCAGTGAATCTTTACAGGGTCGTTACGAGCAGTACTTC.

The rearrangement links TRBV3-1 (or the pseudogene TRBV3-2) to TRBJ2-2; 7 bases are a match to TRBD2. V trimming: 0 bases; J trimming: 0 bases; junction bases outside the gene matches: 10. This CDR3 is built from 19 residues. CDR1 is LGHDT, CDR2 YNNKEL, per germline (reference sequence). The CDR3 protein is CASSQEGLGAGTNTGELFF. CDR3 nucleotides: TGTGCCAGCAGCCAAGAAGGGCTCGGAGCGGGAACGAACACCGGGGAGCTGTTTTTT.

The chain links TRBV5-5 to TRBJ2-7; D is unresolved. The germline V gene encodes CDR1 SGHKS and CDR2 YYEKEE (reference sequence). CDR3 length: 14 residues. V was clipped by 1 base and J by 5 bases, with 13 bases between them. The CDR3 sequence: CASSLISVADEQYF. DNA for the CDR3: TGTGCCAGCAGCTTGATAAGTGTCGCGGACGAGCAGTACTTC.

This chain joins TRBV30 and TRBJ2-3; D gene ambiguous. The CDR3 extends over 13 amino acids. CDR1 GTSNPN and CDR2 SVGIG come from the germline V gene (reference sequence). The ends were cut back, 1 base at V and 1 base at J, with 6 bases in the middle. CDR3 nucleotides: TGTGCCTGGAGTGCTCGGGGCACAGATACGCAGTATTTT. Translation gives CAWSARGTDTQYF. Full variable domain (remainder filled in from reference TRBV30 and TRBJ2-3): SQTIHQWPATLVQPVGSPLSLECTVEGTSNPNLYWYRQAAGRGLQLLFYSVGIGQISSEVPQNLSASRPQDRQFILSSKKLLLSDSGFYLCAWSARGTDTQYFGPGTRLTVL.

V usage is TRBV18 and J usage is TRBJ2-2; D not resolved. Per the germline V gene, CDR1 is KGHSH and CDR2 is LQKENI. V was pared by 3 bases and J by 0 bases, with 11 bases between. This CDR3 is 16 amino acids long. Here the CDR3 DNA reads TGTGCCAGCTCACCTCAAGGCGCGGCGAACACCGGGGAGCTGTTTTTT. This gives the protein CASSPQGAANTGELFF.

In DNA, the CDR3 is TGTGCCAGCAGCTTAGGCAGGAGTGTAGTCAATGAGCAGTTCTTC. This codes for CASSLGRSVVNEQFF. This chain uses TRBV7-9 with TRBJ2-1; D ambiguous. V shed 1 base and J shed 6 bases, with 13 bases lying between them. This CDR3 region has 15 residues. Germline-derived CDR1 and CDR2 are SEHNR and FQNEAQ (reference sequence).

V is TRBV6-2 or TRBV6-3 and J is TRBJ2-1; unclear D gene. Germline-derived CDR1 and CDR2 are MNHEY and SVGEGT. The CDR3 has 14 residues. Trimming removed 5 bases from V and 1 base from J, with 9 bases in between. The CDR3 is CASSPRLSYNEQFF. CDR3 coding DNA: TGTGCCAGCAGTCCCCGACTTTCCTACAATGAGCAGTTCTTC.

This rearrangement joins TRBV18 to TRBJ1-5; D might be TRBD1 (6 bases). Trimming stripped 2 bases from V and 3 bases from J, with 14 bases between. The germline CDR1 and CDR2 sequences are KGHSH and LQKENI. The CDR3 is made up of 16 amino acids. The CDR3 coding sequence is TGTGCCAGCTCACCAGGAGACAGGAAATTCAATCAGCCCCAGCATTTT. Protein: CASSPGDRKFNQPQHF.

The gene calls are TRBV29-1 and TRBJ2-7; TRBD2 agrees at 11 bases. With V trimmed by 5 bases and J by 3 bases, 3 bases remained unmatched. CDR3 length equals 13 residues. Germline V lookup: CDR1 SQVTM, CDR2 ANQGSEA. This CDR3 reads CSVRLAGHYEQYF. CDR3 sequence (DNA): TGCAGCGTTCGACTAGCGGGGCACTACGAGCAGTACTTC.